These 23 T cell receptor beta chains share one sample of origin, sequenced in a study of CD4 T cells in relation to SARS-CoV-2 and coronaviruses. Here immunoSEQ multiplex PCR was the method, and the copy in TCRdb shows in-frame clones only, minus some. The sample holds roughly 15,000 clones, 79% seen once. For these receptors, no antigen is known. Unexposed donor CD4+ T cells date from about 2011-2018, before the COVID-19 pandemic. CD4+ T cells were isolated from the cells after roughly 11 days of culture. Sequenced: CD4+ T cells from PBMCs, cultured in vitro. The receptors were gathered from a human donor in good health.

CDR3: CASRQRTSGQETQYF. The CDR3 nucleotides are TGTGCCAGCAGACAACGGACTAGCGGGCAAGAGACCCAGTACTTC. The chain carries TRBV2 and TRBJ2-5; 11 nucleotides line up with TRBD2. CDR1 and CDR2 from the germline V gene are SNHLY and FYNNEI. This CDR3 is 15 amino acids long. With 6 bases clipped from V and 2 bases from J, the junction kept 5 bases outside the gene matches. Complete variable domain (other parts from reference TRBV2 and TRBJ2-5): EPEVTQTPSHQVTQMGQEVILRCVPISNHLYFYWYRQILGQKVEFLVSFYNNEISEKSEIFDDQFSVERPDGSNFTLKIRSTKLEDSAMYFCASRQRTSGQETQYFGPGTRLLVL.

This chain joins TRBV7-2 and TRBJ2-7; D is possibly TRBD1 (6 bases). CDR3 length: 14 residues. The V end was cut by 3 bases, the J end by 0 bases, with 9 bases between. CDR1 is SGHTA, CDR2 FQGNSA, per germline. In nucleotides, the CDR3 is TGTGCCAGCAGCTTCGACAGGAGCTCCTACGAGCAGTACTTC. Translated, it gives CASSFDRSSYEQYF.

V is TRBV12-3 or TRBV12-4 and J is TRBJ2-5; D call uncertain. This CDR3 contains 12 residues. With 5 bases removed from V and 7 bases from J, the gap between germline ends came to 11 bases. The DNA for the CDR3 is TGTGCCAGCAGTGCAGGCGTTGGGACCCAGTACTTC. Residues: CASSAGVGTQYF.

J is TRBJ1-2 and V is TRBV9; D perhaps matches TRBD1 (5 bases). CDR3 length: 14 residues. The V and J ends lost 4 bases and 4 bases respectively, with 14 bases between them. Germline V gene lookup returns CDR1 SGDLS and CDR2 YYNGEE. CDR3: CASSPPGGFYGYTF. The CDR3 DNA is TGTGCCAGCAGCCCCCCTGGGGGGTTCTATGGCTACACCTTC.

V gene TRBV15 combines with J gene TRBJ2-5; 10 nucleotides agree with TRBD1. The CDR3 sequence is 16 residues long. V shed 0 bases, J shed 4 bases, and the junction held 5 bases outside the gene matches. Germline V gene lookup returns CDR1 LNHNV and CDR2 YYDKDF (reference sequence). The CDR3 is CATSRDGDRGGETQYF. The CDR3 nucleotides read TGTGCCACCAGCAGAGATGGGGACAGGGGTGGAGAGACCCAGTACTTC.

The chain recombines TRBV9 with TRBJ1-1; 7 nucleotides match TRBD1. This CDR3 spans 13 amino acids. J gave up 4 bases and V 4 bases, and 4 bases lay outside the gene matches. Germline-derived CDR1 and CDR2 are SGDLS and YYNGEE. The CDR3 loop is CASSPTGTTEAFF. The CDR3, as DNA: TGTGCCAGCAGCCCGACAGGGACCACTGAAGCTTTCTTT.

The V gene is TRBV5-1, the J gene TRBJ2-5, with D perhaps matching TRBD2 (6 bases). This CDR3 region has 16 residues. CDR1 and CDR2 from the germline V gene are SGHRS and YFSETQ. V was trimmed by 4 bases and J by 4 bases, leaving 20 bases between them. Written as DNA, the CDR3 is TGCGCCAGCAGCCTGCGGGACGGGGTGGGGAGAGAGACCCAGTACTTC. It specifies CASSLRDGVGRETQYF.

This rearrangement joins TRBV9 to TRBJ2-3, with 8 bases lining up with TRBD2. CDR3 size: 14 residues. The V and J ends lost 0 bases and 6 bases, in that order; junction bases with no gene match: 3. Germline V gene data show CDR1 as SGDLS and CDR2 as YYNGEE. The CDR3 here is CASSVGTSSDTQYF. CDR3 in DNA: TGTGCCAGCAGCGTAGGGACTAGCTCGGATACGCAGTATTTT. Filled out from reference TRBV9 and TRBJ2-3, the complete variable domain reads DSGVTQTPKHLITATGQRVTLRCSPRSGDLSVYWYQQSLDQGLQFLIQYYNGEERAKGNILERFSAQQFPDLHSELNLSSLELGDSALYFCASSVGTSSDTQYFGPGTRLTVL.

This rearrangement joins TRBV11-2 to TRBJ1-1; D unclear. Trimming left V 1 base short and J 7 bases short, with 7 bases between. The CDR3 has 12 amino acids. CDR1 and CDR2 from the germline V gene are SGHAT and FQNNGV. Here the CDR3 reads CASSLARFEAFF. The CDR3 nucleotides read TGTGCCAGCAGCTTAGCGCGTTTTGAAGCTTTCTTT.

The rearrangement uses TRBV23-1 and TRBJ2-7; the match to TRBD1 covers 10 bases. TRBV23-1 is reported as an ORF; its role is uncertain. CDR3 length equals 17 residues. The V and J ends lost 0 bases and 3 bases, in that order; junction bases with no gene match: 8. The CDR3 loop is CASSQSIGTGESYEQYF. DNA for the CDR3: TGCGCCAGCAGTCAATCGATCGGGACAGGGGAGAGCTACGAGCAGTACTTC.

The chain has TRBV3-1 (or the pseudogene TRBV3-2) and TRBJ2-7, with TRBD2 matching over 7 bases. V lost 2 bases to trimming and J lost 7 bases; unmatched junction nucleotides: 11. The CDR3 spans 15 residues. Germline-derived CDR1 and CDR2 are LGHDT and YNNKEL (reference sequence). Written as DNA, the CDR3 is TGTGCCAGCAGCCAATCACCGGGAGGCACGGGGGAGCAGTACTTC. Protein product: CASSQSPGGTGEQYF.

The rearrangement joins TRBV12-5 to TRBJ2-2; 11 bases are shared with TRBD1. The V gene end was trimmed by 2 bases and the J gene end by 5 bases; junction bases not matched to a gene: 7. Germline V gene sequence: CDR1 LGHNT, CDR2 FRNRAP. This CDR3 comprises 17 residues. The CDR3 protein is CASGLPPGQGETGELFF. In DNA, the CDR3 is TGTGCTAGTGGTTTGCCACCGGGACAGGGGGAGACCGGGGAGCTGTTTTTT. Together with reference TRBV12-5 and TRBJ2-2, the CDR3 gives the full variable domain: DARVTQTPRHKVTEMGQEVTMRCQPILGHNTVFWYRQTMMQGLELLAYFRNRAPLDDSGMPKDRFSAEMPDATLATLKIQPSEPRDSAVYFCASGLPPGQGETGELFFGEGSRLTVL.

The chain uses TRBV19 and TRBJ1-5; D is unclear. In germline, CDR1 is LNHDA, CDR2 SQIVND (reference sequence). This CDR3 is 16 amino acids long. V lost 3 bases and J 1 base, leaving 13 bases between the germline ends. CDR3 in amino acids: CASSIVWVESNQPQHF. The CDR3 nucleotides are TGTGCCAGTAGTATCGTCTGGGTAGAGAGCAATCAGCCCCAGCATTTT.

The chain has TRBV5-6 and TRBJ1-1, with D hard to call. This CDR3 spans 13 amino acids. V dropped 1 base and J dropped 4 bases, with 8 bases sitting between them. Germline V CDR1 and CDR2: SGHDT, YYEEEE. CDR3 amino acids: CASSLFSVTEAFF. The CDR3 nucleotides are TGTGCCAGCAGCTTGTTTAGTGTCACTGAAGCTTTCTTT. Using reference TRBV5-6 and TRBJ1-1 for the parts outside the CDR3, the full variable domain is DAGVTQSPTHLIKTRGQQVTLRCSPKSGHDTVSWYQQALGQGPQFIFQYYEEEERQRGNFPDRFSGHQFPNYSSELNVNALLLGDSALYLCASSLFSVTEAFFGQGTRLTVV.

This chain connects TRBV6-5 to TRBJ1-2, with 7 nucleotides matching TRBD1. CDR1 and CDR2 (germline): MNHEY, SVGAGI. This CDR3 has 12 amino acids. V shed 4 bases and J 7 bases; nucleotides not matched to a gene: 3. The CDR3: CASSSRTGGYTF. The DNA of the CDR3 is TGTGCCAGCAGTTCTCGGACAGGTGGCTACACCTTC.

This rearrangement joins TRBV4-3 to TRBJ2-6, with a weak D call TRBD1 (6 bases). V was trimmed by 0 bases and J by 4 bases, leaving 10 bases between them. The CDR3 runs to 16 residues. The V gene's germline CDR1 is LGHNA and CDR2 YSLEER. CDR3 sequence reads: CASSQESGAGANVLTF. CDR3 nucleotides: TGCGCCAGCAGCCAAGAGTCAGGGGCAGGGGCCAACGTCCTGACTTTC.

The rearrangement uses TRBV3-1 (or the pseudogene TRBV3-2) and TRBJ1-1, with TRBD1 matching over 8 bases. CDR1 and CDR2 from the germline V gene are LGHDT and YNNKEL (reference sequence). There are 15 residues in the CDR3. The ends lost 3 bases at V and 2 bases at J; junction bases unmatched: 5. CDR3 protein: CASSHHGQGNTEAFF. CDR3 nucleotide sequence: TGTGCCAGCAGCCACCACGGACAGGGTAACACTGAAGCTTTCTTT.

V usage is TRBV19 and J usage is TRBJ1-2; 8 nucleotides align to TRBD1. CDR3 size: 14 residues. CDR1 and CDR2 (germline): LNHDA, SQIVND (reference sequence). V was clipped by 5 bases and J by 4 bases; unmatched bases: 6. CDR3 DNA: TGTGCCAGTAGTGGCCAGGGGGCTGGCTATGGCTACACCTTC. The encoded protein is CASSGQGAGYGYTF.

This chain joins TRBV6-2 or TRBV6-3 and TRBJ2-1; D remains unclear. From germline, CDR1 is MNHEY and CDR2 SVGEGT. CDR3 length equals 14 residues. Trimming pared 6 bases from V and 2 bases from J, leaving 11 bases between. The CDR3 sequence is CASSPGRPYNEQFF. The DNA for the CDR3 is TGTGCCAGCAGCCCCGGTCGCCCCTACAATGAGCAGTTCTTC.

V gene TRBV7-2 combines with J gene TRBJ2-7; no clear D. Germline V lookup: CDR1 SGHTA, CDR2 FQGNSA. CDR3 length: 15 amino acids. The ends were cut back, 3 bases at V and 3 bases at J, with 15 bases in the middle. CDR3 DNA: TGTGCCAGCAGCTTGGGCAATGGGGATTACTACGAGCAGTACTTC. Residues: CASSLGNGDYYEQYF.

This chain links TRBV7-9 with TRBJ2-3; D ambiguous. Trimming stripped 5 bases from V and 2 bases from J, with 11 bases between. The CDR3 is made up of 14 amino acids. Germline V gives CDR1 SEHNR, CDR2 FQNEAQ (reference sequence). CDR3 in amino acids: CASSPAANTDTQYF. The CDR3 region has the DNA TGTGCCAGCAGCCCGGCTGCTAACACAGATACGCAGTATTTT.

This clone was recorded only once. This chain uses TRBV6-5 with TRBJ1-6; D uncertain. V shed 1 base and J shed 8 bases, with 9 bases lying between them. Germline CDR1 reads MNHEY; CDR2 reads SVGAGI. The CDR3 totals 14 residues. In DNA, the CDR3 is TGTGCCAGCAGTTACTTAGGACTCTATTCACCCCTCCACTTT. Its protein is CASSYLGLYSPLHF.

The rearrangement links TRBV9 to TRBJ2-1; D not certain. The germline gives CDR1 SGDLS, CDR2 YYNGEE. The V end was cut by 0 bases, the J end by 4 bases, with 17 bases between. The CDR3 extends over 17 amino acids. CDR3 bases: TGTGCCAGCAGCGTAGGTTCCTTGGGGATTAAATACAATGAGCAGTTCTTC. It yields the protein CASSVGSLGIKYNEQFF. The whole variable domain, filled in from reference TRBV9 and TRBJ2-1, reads DSGVTQTPKHLITATGQRVTLRCSPRSGDLSVYWYQQSLDQGLQFLIQYYNGEERAKGNILERFSAQQFPDLHSELNLSSLELGDSALYFCASSVGSLGIKYNEQFFGPGTRLTVL.